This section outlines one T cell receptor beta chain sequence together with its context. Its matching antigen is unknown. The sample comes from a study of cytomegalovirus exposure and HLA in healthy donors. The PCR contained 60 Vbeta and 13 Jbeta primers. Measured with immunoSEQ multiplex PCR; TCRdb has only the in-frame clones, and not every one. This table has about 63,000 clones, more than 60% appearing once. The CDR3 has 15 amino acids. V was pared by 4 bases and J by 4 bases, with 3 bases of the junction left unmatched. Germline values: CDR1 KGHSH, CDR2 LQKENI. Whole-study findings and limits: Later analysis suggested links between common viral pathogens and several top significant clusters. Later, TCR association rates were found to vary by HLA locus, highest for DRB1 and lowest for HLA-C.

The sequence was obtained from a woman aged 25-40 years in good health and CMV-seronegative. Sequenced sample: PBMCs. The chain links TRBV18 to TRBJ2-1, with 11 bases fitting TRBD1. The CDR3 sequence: CASSRGTGGYNEQFF. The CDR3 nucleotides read TGTGCCAGCTCACGGGGGACAGGGGGTTACAATGAGCAGTTCTTC.